This is a list of T cell receptor beta chains from one sample in a study of blood T cell repertoires in COVID-19. The assay was immunoSEQ multiplex PCR, and TCRdb's table has in-frame clones only and misses some. The profile shows about 280,000 clones, approximately 88% of them singletons. The source material was peripheral blood. These receptors came from a man between 18 and 35 years old with active or convalescent COVID-19. The CDR3 runs from the conserved cysteine through the conserved F or W. A D gene is named only where the DNA matches it firmly. Clone size is not always given. Where it is, it says once, few, many or a class for expanded clones.

CDR3 protein	CDR3 DNA	V gene	J gene	D gene	clone size
CASTTLRVRGTEAFF	TGTGCCAGCACAACCCTCAGGGTACGAGGCACTGAAGCTTTCTTT	TRBV19	TRBJ1-1	.	.
CASSEWGGEQYF	TGTGCCAGCAGTGAATGGGGAGGGGAGCAGTACTTC	TRBV2	TRBJ2-7	TRBD2	.
CASNGVGQPQHF	TGTGCCAGCAACGGGGTGGGTCAGCCCCAGCATTTT	TRBV2	TRBJ1-5	.	.
CSVGDFNQPQHF	TGCAGCGTTGGGGACTTCAATCAGCCCCAGCATTTT	TRBV29-1	TRBJ1-5	.	.
CASSMGGQGSAYEQYF	TGTGCCAGTAGCATGGGGGGACAGGGAAGCGCCTACGAGCAGTACTTC	TRBV19	TRBJ2-7	TRBD1	.
CASSLGTGVFYEQYF	TGCGCCAGCAGCTTGGGTACAGGGGTTTTTTACGAGCAGTACTTC	TRBV5-1	TRBJ2-7	TRBD1	once
CASRSSYNSPLHF	TGTGCCAGTAGGAGCTCCTATAATTCACCCCTCCACTTT	TRBV19	TRBJ1-6	.	.
CASSFEGGIDEQFF	TGTGCCAGCAGTTTTGAGGGGGGGATCGATGAGCAGTTCTTC	TRBV27	TRBJ2-1	.	.
CASGTPYGYTF	TGTGCCAGCGGGACACCTTATGGCTACACCTTC	TRBV6-5	TRBJ1-2	.	.
CASSPSGDIIRGGYTF	TGTGCCAGCAGCCCTAGTGGTGATATAATAAGGGGTGGCTACACCTTC	TRBV7-9	TRBJ1-2	.	.
CAISEDRTQYF	TGTGCCATCAGTGAGGACAGGACCCAGTACTTC	TRBV10-3	TRBJ2-5	.	.
CASSRGNEQFF	TGTGCCAGCAGTAGGGGAAATGAGCAGTTCTTC	TRBV25-1	TRBJ2-1	.	once
CASSHRGLSNQPQHF	TGTGCCAGCAGCCACAGGGGGCTGAGCAATCAGCCCCAGCATTTT	TRBV6-2/TRBV6-3	TRBJ1-5	TRBD1	.
CASSSGTDGYNEQFF	TGTGCCAGCAGCTCAGGGACAGACGGATACAATGAGCAGTTCTTC	TRBV7-9	TRBJ2-1	TRBD1	few
CASSFGLAGIIEQFF	TGTGCCAGCAGCTTTGGACTAGCGGGGATTATTGAGCAGTTCTTC	TRBV7-9	TRBJ2-1	TRBD2	.
CASSIVGGWGYEQYF	TGTGCCAGTAGTATAGTTGGAGGGTGGGGTTACGAGCAGTACTTC	TRBV19	TRBJ2-7	.	.
CASSQVSSGGPYNEQFF	TGCGCCAGCAGCCAAGTGAGTAGCGGGGGGCCCTACAATGAGCAGTTCTTC	TRBV4-3	TRBJ2-1	TRBD2	.
CASSPFQGGLSYEQYF	TGTGCCAGCTCACCATTTCAGGGGGGACTCTCCTACGAGCAGTACTTC	TRBV18	TRBJ2-7	.	few
CASSARTGGGYTF	TGTGCCAGCAGCGCCCGGACAGGGGGTGGCTACACCTTC	TRBV9	TRBJ1-2	TRBD1	.
CASTLGPYEQYF	TGTGCCAGCACCCTGGGCCCCTACGAGCAGTACTTC	TRBV6-5	TRBJ2-7	.	.
CASSKQGVPNEKLFF	TGTGCCAGCAGCAAACAGGGGGTGCCTAATGAAAAACTGTTTTTT	TRBV27	TRBJ1-4	TRBD1	.
CASSSGQGAWETQYF	TGCGCCAGCAGCTCCGGACAGGGGGCATGGGAGACCCAGTACTTC	TRBV5-1	TRBJ2-5	TRBD1	.
CASSYRGPNEKLFF	TGTGCCAGCAGCTACAGGGGACCTAATGAAAAACTGTTTTTT	TRBV7-2	TRBJ1-4	TRBD1	.
CASSQAPPEEQYF	TGCGCCAGCAGCCAAGCCCCTCCTGAGGAGCAGTACTTC	TRBV4-1	TRBJ2-7	.	.
CASSQDGGGAETQYF	TGTGCCAGCAGCCAAGACGGGGGAGGGGCGGAGACCCAGTACTTC	TRBV3-1/TRBV3-2	TRBJ2-5	TRBD2	.
CASSPRGRDDYGYTF	TGTGCCAGCTCACCGCGGGGGCGGGATGACTATGGCTACACCTTC	TRBV18	TRBJ1-2	.	.
CASSKRPSGGGRNTEAFF	TGTGCCAGTAGCAAAAGACCCTCAGGGGGCGGACGGAACACTGAAGCTTTCTTT	TRBV19	TRBJ1-1	TRBD1	.
CASSLLSDFYYGYTF	TGTGCCAGCAGCTTACTCTCAGATTTCTACTATGGCTACACCTTC	TRBV11-2	TRBJ1-2	.	few
CSASNYGYTF	TGCAGTGCGAGCAACTATGGCTACACCTTC	TRBV20-1	TRBJ1-2	.	.
CASSYSAGGQPQHF	TGTGCCAGCAGTTACTCGGCAGGGGGTCAGCCCCAGCATTTT	TRBV6-5	TRBJ1-5	TRBD1	.
CATGQGSRKLFF	TGTGCCACCGGACAGGGCTCTCGGAAACTGTTTTTT	TRBV2	TRBJ1-4	TRBD1	.
CASGVGQLATNEKLFF	TGTGCCAGCGGTGTAGGACAGCTCGCAACTAATGAAAAACTGTTTTTT	TRBV9	TRBJ1-4	.	.